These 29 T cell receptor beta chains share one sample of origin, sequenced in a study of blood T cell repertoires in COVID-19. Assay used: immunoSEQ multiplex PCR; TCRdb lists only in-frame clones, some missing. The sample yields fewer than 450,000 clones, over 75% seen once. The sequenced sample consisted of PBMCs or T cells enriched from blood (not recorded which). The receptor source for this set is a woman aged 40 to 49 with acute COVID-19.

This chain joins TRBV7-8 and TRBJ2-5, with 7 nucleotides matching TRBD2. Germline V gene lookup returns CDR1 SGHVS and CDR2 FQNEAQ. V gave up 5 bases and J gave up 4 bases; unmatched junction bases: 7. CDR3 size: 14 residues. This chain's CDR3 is CASSLRDYLETQYF. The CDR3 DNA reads TGTGCCAGCAGCCTAAGGGACTATCTAGAGACCCAGTACTTC.

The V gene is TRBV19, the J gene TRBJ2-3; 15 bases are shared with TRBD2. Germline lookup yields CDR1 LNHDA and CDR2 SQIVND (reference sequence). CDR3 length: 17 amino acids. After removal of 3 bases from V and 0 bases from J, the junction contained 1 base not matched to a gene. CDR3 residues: CASSIGLAGGSTDTQYF. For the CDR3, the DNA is TGTGCCAGTAGTATCGGACTAGCGGGGGGGAGCACAGATACGCAGTATTTT.

The CDR3 sequence: CASSSDRGGRTNEKLFF. In DNA, the CDR3 is TGCGCCAGCAGCTCGGACAGGGGCGGCAGAACTAATGAAAAACTGTTTTTT. This chain links TRBV5-1 with TRBJ1-4; 9 positions agree with TRBD1. Germline assignment: CDR1 SGHRS and CDR2 YFSETQ. CDR3 length: 17 amino acids. Germline trimming cut 3 bases from V and 1 base from J; bases unmatched to any gene: 7. Based on the CDR3 plus reference TRBV5-1 and TRBJ1-4, the full variable domain is KAGVTQTPRYLIKTRGQQVTLSCSPISGHRSVSWYQQTPGQGLQFLFEYFSETQRNKGNFPGRFSGRQFSNSRSEMNVSTLELGDSALYLCASSSDRGGRTNEKLFFGSGTQLSVL.

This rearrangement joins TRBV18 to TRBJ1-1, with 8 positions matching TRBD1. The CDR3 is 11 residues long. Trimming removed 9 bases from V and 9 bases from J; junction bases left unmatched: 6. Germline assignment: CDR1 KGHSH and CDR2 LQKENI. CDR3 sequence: CASYLRGQAFF. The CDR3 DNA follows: TGTGCCAGTTACCTCAGGGGGCAAGCTTTCTTT.

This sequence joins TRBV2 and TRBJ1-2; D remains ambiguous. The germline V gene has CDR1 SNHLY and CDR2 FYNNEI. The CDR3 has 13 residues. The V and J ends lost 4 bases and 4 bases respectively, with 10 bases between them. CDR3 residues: CASSALFLYGYTF. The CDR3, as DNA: TGTGCCAGCAGTGCCCTTTTCCTCTATGGCTACACCTTC. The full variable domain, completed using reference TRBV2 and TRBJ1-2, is EPEVTQTPSHQVTQMGQEVILRCVPISNHLYFYWYRQILGQKVEFLVSFYNNEISEKSEIFDDQFSVERPDGSNFTLKIRSTKLEDSAMYFCASSALFLYGYTFGSGTRLTVV.

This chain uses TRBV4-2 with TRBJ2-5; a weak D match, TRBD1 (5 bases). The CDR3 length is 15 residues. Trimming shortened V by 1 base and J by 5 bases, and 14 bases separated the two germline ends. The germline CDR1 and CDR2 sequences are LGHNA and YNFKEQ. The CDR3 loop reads CASSQATGRDETQYF. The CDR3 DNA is TGTGCCAGCAGCCAAGCGACGGGCAGGGATGAGACCCAGTACTTC.

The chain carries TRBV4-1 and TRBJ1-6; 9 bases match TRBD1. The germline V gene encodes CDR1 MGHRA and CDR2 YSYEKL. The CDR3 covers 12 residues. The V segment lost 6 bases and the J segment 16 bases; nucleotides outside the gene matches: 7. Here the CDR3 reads CASRSTGGLLHF. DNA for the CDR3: TGCGCCAGCAGGTCCACAGGGGGCTTACTCCACTTT.

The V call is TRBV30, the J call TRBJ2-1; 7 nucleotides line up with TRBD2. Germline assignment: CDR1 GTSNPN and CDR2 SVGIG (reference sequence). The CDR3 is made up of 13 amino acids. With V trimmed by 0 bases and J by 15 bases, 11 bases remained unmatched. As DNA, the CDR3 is TGTGCCTGGAGTGTTAATCGGGGGGTGACAGTGTTCTTC. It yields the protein CAWSVNRGVTVFF.

The CDR3 nucleotides are TGTGCCAGCTCACCATCGACCGGGACTAGCGTTGTTACGCAGTATTTT. Amino acid sequence: CASSPSTGTSVVTQYF. The chain uses TRBV18 and TRBJ2-3; TRBD2 agrees at 10 bases. Germline CDR1 reads KGHSH; CDR2 reads LQKENI. This CDR3 is 16 amino acids long. J gave up 8 bases and V 2 bases, and 10 bases lay outside the gene matches.

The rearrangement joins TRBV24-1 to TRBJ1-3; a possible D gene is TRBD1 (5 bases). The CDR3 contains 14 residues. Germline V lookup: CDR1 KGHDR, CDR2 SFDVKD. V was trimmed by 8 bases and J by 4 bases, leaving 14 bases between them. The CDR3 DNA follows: TGTGCCACCACCCCCTTGGGGGGGGGAAACACCATATATTTT. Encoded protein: CATTPLGGGNTIYF.

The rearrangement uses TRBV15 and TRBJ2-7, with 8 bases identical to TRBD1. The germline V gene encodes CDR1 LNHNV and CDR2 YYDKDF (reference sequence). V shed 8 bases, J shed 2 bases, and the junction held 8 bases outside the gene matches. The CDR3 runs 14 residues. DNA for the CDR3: TGTGCCACCGCCGCGGGACAGGACCCCTACGAGCAGTACTTC. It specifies CATAAGQDPYEQYF.

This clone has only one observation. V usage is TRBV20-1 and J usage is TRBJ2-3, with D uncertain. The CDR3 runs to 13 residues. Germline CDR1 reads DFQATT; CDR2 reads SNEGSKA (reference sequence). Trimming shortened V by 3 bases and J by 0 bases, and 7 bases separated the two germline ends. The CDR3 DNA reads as TGCAGTGCTAGTTATAGTAGCACAGATACGCAGTATTTT. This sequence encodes CSASYSSTDTQYF.

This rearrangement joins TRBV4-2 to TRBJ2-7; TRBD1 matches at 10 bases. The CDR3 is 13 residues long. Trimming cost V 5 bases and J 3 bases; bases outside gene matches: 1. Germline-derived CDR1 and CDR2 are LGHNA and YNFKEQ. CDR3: CASSWDRGYEQYF. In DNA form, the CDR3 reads TGTGCCAGCAGCTGGGACAGGGGCTACGAGCAGTACTTC.

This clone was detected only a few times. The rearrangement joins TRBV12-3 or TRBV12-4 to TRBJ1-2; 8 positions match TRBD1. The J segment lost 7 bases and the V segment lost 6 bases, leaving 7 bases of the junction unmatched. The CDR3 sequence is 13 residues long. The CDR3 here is CASRPMTGVGYTF. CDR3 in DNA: TGTGCCAGCAGGCCAATGACAGGGGTTGGCTACACCTTC.

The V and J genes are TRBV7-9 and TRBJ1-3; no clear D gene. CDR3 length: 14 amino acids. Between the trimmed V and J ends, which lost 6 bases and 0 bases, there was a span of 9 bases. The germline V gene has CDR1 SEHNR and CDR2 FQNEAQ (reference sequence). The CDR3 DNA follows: TGTGCCAGCAGAACAGAGTTCTCTGGAAACACCATATATTTT. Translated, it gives CASRTEFSGNTIYF.

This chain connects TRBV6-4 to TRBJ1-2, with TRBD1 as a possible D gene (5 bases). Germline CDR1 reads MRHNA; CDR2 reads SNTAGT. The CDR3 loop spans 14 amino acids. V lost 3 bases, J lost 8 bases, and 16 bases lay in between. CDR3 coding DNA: TGTGCCAGCAGTGAAGAGCTCTGGGGCGAGGGCTACACCTTC. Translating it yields CASSEELWGEGYTF.

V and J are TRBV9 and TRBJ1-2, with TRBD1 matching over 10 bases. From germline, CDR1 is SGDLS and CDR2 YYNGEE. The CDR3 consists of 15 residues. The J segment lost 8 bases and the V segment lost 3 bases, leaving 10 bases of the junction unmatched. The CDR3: CASSGTDRGGEGYTF. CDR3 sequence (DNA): TGTGCCAGCAGCGGAACGGACAGGGGGGGAGAGGGCTACACCTTC.

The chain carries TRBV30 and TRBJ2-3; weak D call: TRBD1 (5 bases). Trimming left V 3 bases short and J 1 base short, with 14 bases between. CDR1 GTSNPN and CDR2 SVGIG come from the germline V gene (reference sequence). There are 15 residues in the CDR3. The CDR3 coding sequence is TGTGCCTGGAGCAGGGTAGGAGAGGGCACAGATACGCAGTATTTT. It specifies CAWSRVGEGTDTQYF.

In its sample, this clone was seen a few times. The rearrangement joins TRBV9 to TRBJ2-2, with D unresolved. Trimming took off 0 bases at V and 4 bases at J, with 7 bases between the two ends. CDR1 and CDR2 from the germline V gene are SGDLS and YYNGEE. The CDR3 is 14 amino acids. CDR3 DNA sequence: TGTGCCAGCAGCGTAGCTCGAGGCACCGGGGAGCTGTTTTTT. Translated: CASSVARGTGELFF.

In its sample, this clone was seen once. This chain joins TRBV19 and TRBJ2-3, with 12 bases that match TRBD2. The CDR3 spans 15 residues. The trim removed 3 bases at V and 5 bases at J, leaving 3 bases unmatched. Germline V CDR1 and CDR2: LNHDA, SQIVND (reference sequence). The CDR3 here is CASSITSGGIDTQYF. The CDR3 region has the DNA TGTGCCAGTAGTATTACTAGCGGGGGGATAGATACGCAGTATTTT.

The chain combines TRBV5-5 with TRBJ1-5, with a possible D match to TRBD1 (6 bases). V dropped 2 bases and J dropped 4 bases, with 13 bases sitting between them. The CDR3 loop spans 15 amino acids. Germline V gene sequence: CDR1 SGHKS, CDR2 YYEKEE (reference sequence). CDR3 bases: TGTGCCAGCAGCTTCTGGGGAGGGGGGAATCAGCCCCAGCATTTT. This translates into CASSFWGGGNQPQHF.

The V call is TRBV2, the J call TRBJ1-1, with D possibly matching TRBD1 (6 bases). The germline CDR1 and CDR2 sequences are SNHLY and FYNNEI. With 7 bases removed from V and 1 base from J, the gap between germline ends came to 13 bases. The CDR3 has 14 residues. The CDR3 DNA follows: TGTGCCAGCACCTCGACAGGACAGAACACTGAAGCTTTCTTT. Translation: CASTSTGQNTEAFF.

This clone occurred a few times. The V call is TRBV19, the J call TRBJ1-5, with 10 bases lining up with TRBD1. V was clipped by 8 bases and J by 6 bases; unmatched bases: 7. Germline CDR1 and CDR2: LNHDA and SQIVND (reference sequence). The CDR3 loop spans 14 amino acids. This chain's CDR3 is CASCLDRGSQPQHF. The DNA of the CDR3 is TGTGCCAGTTGCCTGGACAGGGGGAGTCAGCCCCAGCATTTT.

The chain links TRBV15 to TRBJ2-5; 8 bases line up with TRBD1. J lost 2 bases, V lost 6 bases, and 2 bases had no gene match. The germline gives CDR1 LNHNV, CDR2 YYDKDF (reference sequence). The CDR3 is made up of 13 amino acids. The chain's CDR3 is CATRYRGQETQYF. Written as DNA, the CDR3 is TGTGCCACCAGATACAGGGGGCAAGAGACCCAGTACTTC.

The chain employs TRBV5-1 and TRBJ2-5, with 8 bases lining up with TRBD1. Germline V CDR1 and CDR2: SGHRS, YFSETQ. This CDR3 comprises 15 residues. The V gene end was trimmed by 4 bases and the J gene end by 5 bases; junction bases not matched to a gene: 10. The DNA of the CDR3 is TGCGCCAGCAGCCCCCAGGGGGCTTTAGTGGAGACCCAGTACTTC. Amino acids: CASSPQGALVETQYF.

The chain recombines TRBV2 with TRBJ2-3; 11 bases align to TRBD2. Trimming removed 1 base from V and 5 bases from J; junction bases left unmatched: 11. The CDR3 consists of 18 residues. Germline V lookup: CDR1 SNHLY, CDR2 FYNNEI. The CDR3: CASSEDPLAGGPRDTQYF. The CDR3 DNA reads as TGTGCCAGCAGTGAAGATCCGCTAGCGGGGGGACCAAGAGATACGCAGTATTTT.

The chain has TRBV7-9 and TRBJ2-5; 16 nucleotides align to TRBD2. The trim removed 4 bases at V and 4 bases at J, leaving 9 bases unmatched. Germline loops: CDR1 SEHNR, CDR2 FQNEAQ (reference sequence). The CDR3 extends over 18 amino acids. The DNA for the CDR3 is TGTGCCAGCAGCTCATCCGGGACTAGCGGGGGGGCCGGAGAGACCCAGTACTTC. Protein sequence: CASSSSGTSGGAGETQYF.

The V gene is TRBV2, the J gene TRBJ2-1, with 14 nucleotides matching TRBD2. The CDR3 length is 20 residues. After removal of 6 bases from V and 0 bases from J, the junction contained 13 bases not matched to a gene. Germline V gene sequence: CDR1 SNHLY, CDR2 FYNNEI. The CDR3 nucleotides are TGTGCCAGCAGGGGACTAGCGGGGGTCGACAACAGGAGCTCCTACAATGAGCAGTTCTTC. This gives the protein CASRGLAGVDNRSSYNEQFF.

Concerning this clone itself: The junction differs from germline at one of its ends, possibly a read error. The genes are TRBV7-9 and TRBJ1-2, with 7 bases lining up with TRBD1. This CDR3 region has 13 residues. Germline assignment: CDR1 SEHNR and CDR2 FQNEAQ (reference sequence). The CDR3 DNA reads TGTGCCAGCAGCATAGCAAGGGGGCGCGGCTACACCTTC. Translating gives CASSIARGRGYTF.